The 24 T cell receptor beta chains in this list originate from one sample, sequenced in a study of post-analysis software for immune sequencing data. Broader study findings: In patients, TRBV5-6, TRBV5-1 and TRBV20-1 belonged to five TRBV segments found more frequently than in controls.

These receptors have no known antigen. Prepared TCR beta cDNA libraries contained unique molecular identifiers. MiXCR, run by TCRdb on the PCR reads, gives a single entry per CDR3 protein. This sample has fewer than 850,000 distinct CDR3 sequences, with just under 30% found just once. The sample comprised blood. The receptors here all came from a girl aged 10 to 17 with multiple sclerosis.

The CDR3 here is CASSLSGGLMETQYF. CDR3 DNA sequence: TGTGCCAGCAGCTTATCCGGGGGCCTCATGGAGACCCAGTACTTC. The V and J genes are TRBV7-9 and TRBJ2-5, with D possibly being TRBD1 or TRBD2 (6 bases each). Trimming took off 2 bases at V and 5 bases at J, with 15 bases between the two ends. CDR1 SEHNR and CDR2 FQNEAQ come from the germline V gene (reference sequence). The CDR3 runs 15 residues.

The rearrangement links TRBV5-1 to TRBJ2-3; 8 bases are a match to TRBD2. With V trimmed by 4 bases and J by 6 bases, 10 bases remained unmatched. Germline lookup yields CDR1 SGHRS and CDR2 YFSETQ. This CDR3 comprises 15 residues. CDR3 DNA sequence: TGCGCCAGCAGCGTTAGCGGGGCGGAGGGTGATACGCAGTATTTT. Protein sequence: CASSVSGAEGDTQYF.

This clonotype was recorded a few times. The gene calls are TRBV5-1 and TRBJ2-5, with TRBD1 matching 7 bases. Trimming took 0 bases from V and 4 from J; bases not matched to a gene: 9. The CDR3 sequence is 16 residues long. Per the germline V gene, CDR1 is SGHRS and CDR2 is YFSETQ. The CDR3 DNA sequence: TGCGCCAGCAGCTTGGGCGACAGGGTAGGGCCAGAGACCCAGTACTTC. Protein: CASSLGDRVGPETQYF.

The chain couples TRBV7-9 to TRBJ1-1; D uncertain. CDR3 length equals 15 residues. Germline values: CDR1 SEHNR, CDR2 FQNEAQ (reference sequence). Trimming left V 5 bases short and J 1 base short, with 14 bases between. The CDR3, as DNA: TGTGCCAGCAGCGCGATCACGACGCCGAACACTGAAGCTTTCTTT. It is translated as CASSAITTPNTEAFF.

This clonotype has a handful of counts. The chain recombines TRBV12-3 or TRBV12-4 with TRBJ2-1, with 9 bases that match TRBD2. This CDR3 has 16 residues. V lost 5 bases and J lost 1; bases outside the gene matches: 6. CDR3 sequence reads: CASSPPTSGSYNEQFF. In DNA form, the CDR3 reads TGTGCCAGCAGTCCCCCGACTAGCGGATCCTACAATGAGCAGTTCTTC.

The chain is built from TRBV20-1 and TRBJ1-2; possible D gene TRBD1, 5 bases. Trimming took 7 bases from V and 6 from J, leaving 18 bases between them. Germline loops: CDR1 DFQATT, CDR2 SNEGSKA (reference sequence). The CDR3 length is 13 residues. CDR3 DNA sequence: TGCAGTGAGGGGACGCCGTCAAGGGATGGCTACACCTTC. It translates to CSEGTPSRDGYTF.

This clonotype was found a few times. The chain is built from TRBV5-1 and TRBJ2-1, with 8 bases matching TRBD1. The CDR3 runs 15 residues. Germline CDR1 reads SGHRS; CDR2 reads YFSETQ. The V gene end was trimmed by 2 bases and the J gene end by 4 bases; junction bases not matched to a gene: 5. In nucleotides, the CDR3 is TGCGCCAGCAGCTTCGGACAGGGCAAATACAATGAGCAGTTCTTC. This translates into CASSFGQGKYNEQFF.

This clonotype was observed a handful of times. The CDR3 reads CASSQEAASGRETQYF. The CDR3 bases are TGCGCCAGCAGCCAAGAGGCGGCTAGCGGGAGGGAGACCCAGTACTTC. The J gene is TRBJ2-5, the V gene TRBV4-3; 11 bases are a match to TRBD2. Germline V gene lookup returns CDR1 LGHNA and CDR2 YSLEER. Germline trimming cut 0 bases from V and 5 bases from J; bases unmatched to any gene: 5. The CDR3 sequence is 16 residues long.

The CDR3 reads CASSLAGGLGQETQYF. CDR3 bases: TGTGCCAGCAGCTTAGCGGGGGGACTAGGTCAAGAGACCCAGTACTTC. The chain employs TRBV7-2 and TRBJ2-5; 8 bases agree with TRBD2. CDR3 size: 16 residues. With 0 bases clipped from V and 2 bases from J, the junction kept 5 bases outside the gene matches. Germline values: CDR1 SGHTA, CDR2 FQGNSA. Full variable domain (rest looked up from reference TRBV7-2 and TRBJ2-5): GAGVSQSPSNKVTEKGKDVELRCDPISGHTALYWYRQSLGQGLEFLIYFQGNSAPDKSGLPSDRFSAERTGGSVSTLTIQRTQQEDSAVYLCASSLAGGLGQETQYFGPGTRLLVL.

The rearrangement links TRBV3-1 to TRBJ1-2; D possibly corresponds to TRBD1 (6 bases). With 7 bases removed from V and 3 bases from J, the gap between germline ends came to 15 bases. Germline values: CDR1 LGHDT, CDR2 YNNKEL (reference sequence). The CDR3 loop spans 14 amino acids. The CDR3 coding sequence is TGTGCCAGCACTGGGGGGGCAGGTGACTATGGCTACACCTTC. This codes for CASTGGAGDYGYTF.

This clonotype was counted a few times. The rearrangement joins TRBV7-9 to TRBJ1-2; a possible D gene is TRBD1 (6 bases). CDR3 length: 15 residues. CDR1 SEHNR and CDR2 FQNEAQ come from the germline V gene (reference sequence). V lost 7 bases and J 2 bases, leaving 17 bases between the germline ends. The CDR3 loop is CASTLQGVRNYGYTF. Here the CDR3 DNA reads TGTGCCAGCACCCTACAGGGCGTCCGAAACTATGGCTACACCTTC.

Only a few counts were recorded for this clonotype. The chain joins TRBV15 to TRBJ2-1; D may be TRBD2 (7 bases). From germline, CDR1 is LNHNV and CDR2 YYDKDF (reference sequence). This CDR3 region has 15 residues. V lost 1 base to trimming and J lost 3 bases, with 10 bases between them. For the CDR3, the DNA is TGTGCCACCAGCAGAGGCGGGGGCGTCTACAATGAGCAGTTCTTC. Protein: CATSRGGGVYNEQFF. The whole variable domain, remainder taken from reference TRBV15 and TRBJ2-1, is DAMVIQNPRYQVTQFGKPVTLSCSQTLNHNVMYWYQQKSSQAPKLLFHYYDKDFNNEADTPDNFQSRRPNTSFCFLDIRSPGLGDTAMYLCATSRGGGVYNEQFFGPGTRLTVL.

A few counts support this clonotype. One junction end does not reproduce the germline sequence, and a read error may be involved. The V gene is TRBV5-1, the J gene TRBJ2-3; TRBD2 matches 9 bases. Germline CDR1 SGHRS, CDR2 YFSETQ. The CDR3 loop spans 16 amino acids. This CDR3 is CASSLLAGALTDTQYF. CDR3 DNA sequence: TGTGCCAGCAGCTTGTTAGCGGGGGCGCTCACAGATACGCAGTATTTT.

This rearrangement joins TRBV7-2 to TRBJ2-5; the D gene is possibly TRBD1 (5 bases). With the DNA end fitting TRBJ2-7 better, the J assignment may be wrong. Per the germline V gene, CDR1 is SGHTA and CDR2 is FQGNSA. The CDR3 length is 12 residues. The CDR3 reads CASRLPGYEQYF. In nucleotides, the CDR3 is TGTGCCAGCAGACTCCCAGGGTACGAGCAGTACTTC.

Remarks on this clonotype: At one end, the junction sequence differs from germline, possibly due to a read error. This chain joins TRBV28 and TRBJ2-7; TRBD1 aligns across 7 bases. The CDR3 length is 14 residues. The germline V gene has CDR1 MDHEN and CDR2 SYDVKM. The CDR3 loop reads CAGRRNRGAYEQYF. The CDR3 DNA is TGTGCCGGCAGACGCAACAGGGGAGCCTACGAGCAGTACTTC.

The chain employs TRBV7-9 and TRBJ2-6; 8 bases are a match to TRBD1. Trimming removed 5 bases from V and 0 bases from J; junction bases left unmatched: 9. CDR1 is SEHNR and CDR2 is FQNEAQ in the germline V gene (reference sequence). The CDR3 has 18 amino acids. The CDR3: CASSPPTGEYSGANVLTF. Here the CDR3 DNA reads TGTGCCAGCAGCCCCCCGACAGGGGAATACTCTGGGGCCAACGTCCTGACTTTC.

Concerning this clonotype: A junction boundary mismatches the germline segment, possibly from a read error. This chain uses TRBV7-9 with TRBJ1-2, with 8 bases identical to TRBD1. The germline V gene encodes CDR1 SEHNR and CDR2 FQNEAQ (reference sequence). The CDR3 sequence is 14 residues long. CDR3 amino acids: CASSSVTGAYDYTF. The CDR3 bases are TGTGCCAGCAGCTCCGTGACAGGGGCCTATGACTACACCTTC. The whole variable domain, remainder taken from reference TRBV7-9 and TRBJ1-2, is DTGVSQNPRHKITKRGQNVTFRCDPISEHNRLYWYRQTLGQGPEFLTYFQNEAQLEKSRLLSDRFSAERPKGSFSTLEIQRTEQGDSAMYLCASSSVTGAYDYTFGSGTRLTVV.

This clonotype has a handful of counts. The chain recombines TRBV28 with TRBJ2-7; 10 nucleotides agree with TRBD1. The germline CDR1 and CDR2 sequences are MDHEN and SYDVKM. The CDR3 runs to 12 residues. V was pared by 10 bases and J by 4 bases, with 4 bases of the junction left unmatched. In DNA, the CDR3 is TGTGCCACCTGGGGACAGGGGTACGAGCAGTACTTC. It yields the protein CATWGQGYEQYF.

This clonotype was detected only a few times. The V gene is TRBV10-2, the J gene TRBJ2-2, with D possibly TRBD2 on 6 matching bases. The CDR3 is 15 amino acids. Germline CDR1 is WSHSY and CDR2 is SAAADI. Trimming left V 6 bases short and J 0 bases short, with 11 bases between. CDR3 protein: CASRTGTSNTGELFF. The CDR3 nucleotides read TGCGCCAGCAGAACCGGGACTTCGAACACCGGGGAGCTGTTTTTT.

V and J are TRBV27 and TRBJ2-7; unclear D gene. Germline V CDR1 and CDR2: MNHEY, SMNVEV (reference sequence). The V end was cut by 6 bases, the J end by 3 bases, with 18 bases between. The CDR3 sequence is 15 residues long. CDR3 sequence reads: CASSPRATVDYEQYF. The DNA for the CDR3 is TGTGCCAGCAGCCCCCGGGCCACGGTGGACTACGAGCAGTACTTC.

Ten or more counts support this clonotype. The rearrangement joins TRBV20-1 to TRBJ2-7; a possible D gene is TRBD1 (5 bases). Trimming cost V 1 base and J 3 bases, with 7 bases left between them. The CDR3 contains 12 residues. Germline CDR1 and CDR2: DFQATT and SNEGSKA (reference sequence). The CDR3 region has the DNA TGCAGTGCTAGAGGACAGATCTACGAGCAGTACTTC. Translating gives CSARGQIYEQYF.

This chain's CDR3 is CASSLVGIYTF. The CDR3 DNA reads TGTGCCAGCAGCTTAGTAGGCATCTACACCTTC. The rearrangement joins TRBV7-2 to TRBJ1-2; no reliable D call. The length of the CDR3 is 11 residues. The germline V and J ends were trimmed by 1 base and 10 bases, with 7 bases remaining between them. Per germline, CDR1 SGHTA and CDR2 FQGNSA.

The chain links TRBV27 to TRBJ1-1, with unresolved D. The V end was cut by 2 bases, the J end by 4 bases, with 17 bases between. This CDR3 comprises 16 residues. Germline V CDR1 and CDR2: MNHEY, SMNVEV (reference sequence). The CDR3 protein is CASSLVSGPLVTEAFF. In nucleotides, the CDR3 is TGTGCCAGCAGTTTAGTCTCCGGGCCCCTGGTCACTGAAGCTTTCTTT.

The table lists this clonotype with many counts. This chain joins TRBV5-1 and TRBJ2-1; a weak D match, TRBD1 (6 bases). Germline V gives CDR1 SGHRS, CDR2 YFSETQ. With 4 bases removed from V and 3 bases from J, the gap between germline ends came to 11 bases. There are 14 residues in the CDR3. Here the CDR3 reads CASSGDRIYNEQFF. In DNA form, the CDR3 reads TGCGCCAGCAGCGGCGACAGGATCTACAATGAGCAGTTCTTC.